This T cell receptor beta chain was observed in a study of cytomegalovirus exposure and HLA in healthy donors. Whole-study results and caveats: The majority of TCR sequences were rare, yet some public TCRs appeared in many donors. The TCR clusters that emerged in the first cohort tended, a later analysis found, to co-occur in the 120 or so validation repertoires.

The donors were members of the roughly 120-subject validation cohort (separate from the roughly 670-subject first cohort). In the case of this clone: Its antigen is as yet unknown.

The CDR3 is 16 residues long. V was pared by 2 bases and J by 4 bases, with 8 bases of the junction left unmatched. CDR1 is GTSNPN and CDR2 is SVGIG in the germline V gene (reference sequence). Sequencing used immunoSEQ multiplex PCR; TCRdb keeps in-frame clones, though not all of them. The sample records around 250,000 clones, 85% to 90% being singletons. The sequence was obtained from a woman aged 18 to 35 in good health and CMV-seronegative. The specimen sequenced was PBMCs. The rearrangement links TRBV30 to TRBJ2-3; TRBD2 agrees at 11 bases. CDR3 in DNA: TGTGCCTGGAGTAGGATGATAGCGGGGGGGTCAGATACGCAGTATTTT. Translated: CAWSRMIAGGSDTQYF.